Each of the 23 T cell receptor beta chains below was sequenced from the same sample in a study of molecular identifiers for immune sequencing clone quantification (dated by TCRdb to between 2018 and 2020). The library was made by PCR. TCRdb records NextSeq 500 as the sequencer. TCRdb took the public reads, trimmed them with fastp at Q25, ran MiXCR for clone calling and kept in-frame beta chains. Under each unique CDR3 protein, matching rows form one entry showing the most common genes and DNA. The sample table holds a few hundred thousand distinct CDR3 sequences, of which about 25% were seen once. The ten top clones hold under 0.85% of the sample. The specimen was naive CD8+ T cells from blood, with Jurkat cell RNA spiked in. Sample cell subset or site, as interpreted from the label and publication: FACS-sorted CD8+CD4-CCR7+CD45RA+ naive T cells. The source is a human donor in good health. Some libraries in this study had Jurkat cell RNA spiked in.

Points on this clonotype: A much bigger clone sits one base away, suggesting this may be a read error. The chain combines TRBV6-5 with TRBJ2-4; TRBD1 agrees at 7 bases. Germline lookup yields CDR1 MNHEY and CDR2 SVGAGI. The CDR3 sequence is 14 residues long. In nucleotides, the CDR3 is TGTGCCTGCAGTTATGACAGGGTCGCGGACATTCAGTACTTC. This translates into CACSYDRVADIQYF.

The sample holds many counts of this clonotype. This sequence joins TRBV20-1 and TRBJ1-2; D may be TRBD1 (5 bases). The germline V gene has CDR1 DFQATT and CDR2 SNEGSKA (reference sequence). V lost 4 bases and J lost 7, with 13 bases in between. The CDR3 runs 12 residues. The CDR3, as DNA: TGCAGTGCTAAAGGGGATCCGTCTGGCTACACCTTC. Its translation is CSAKGDPSGYTF.

This clonotype was counted at least ten times. The V call is TRBV5-1, the J call TRBJ2-3, with TRBD2 as a possible D gene (5 bases). Per the germline V gene, CDR1 is SGHRS and CDR2 is YFSETQ. This CDR3 has 15 residues. V was cut by 1 base and J by 2 bases, with 11 bases left in between. The CDR3 region is CASSLNGIDTDTQYF. The CDR3 DNA reads TGCGCCAGCAGCTTGAACGGGATAGACACAGATACGCAGTATTTT.

Many counts were recorded for this clonotype. J is TRBJ2-7 and V is TRBV28, with TRBD2 matching 11 bases. After removal of 2 bases from V and 5 bases from J, the junction contained 2 bases not matched to a gene. The CDR3 runs 14 residues. Germline CDR1 and CDR2: MDHEN and SYDVKM. DNA of the CDR3: TGTGCCAGCAGTTTAATGGGACTAGCGGACGAGCAGTACTTC. This gives the protein CASSLMGLADEQYF. The entire variable domain, with the rest obtained from reference TRBV28 and TRBJ2-7, is as follows: DVKVTQSSRYLVKRTGEKVFLECVQDMDHENMFWYRQDPGLGLRLIYFSYDVKMKEKGDIPEGYSVSREKKERFSLILESASTNQTSMYLCASSLMGLADEQYFGPGTRLTVT.

This clonotype was seen a few times. The J gene is TRBJ1-6, the V gene TRBV20-1, with D perhaps matching TRBD1 (6 bases). The CDR3 consists of 15 residues. Deletions cut 2 bases from V and 8 bases from J, with 16 bases between. CDR1 is DFQATT and CDR2 is SNEGSKA in the germline V gene (reference sequence). CDR3 amino acids: CSARPTTGLDSPLHF. CDR3 DNA sequence: TGCAGTGCTAGACCTACCACAGGGTTGGATTCACCCCTCCACTTT.

This clonotype was detected ten times or more. V gene TRBV23-1 combines with J gene TRBJ2-3, with D unclear. TRBV23-1 belongs to the ORF category, with a function that is uncertain. CDR3 size: 12 residues. V lost 4 bases and J lost 7, with 9 bases in between. CDR3 region: CASSPQINTQYF. CDR3 DNA: TGCGCCAGCAGTCCTCAGATAAATACGCAGTATTTT.

The V gene is TRBV20-1, the J gene TRBJ2-1; the match to TRBD2 covers 11 bases. CDR3 size: 14 residues. The germline CDR1 and CDR2 sequences are DFQATT and SNEGSKA (reference sequence). Unmatched junction bases numbered 5, after V lost 6 bases and J lost 4 bases. The CDR3 here is CSAVGLAEYNEQFF. In DNA form, the CDR3 reads TGCAGTGCAGTGGGACTAGCGGAATACAATGAGCAGTTCTTC.

This clonotype was seen at least ten times. The V call is TRBV27, the J call TRBJ1-5; tentatively, D is TRBD1 (5 bases). There are 15 residues in the CDR3. Germline V gene sequence: CDR1 MNHEY, CDR2 SMNVEV (reference sequence). With 3 bases removed from V and 1 base from J, the gap between germline ends came to 10 bases. CDR3 sequence (DNA): TGTGCCAGCAGTTTGTATCCAGGGAGCAATCAGCCCCAGCATTTT. Its protein product is CASSLYPGSNQPQHF.

This chain connects TRBV4-1 to TRBJ2-1; D unclear. V gave up 1 base and J gave up 9 bases, with 13 bases separating them. CDR1 is MGHRA and CDR2 is YSYEKL in the germline V gene. The CDR3 covers 14 residues. CDR3 sequence (DNA): TGCGCCAGCAGCCAAGTCGTCCGGACGGGTGAGCAGTTCTTC. Its translation is CASSQVVRTGEQFF.

The chain couples TRBV20-1 to TRBJ2-3, with D hard to call. In germline, CDR1 is DFQATT, CDR2 SNEGSKA (reference sequence). The V and J ends lost 0 bases and 2 bases respectively, with 12 bases between them. CDR3 length: 15 residues. The CDR3, as DNA: TGCAGTGCTAGAGATCTCGCGAGTCCCACAGATACGCAGTATTTT. This codes for CSARDLASPTDTQYF.

The table lists this clonotype with a few counts. V usage is TRBV14 and J usage is TRBJ2-7; D tentatively reads TRBD1 or TRBD2 (6 bases each). Trimming took 1 base from V and 2 from J, leaving 9 bases between them. The CDR3 totals 14 residues. Germline assignment: CDR1 SGHDN and CDR2 FVKESK. The CDR3 sequence: CASSQAGATYEQYF. The CDR3, as DNA: TGTGCCAGCAGCCAAGCGGGGGCAACCTACGAGCAGTACTTC.

Of note for this clonotype: A much larger clone differs by one base, so this may be a read error. The conserved phenylalanine or tryptophan normally closing the CDR3 is absent here, so this likely arose from a read error. This chain joins TRBV6-5 and TRBJ1-5; no clear D gene. V was cut by 0 bases and J by 7 bases, with 10 bases left in between. The CDR3 contains 14 residues. Germline V gene data show CDR1 as MNHEY and CDR2 as SVGAGI. The CDR3 nucleotides read TGTGCCAGCAGTTACTCGATGGGGAACCAGCCCCAGCATCTT. Protein: CASSYSMGNQPQHL.

About this clonotype: A much larger clone lies one base from this, so it may be a read error. The V and J genes are TRBV28 and TRBJ2-7, with D unclear. Germline CDR1 MDHEN, CDR2 SYDVKM. The CDR3 spans 12 residues. As DNA, the CDR3 is TGTGGCAGCAGTTTCCGGCTTTACGAGCAGTACTTC. Translated: CGSSFRLYEQYF.

This clonotype was seen ten or more times. The chain has TRBV7-6 and TRBJ2-3, with TRBD2 matching over 9 bases. Germline V gives CDR1 SGHVS, CDR2 FNYEAQ. J was trimmed by 0 bases and V by 6 bases; bases with no gene match: 4. There are 15 residues in the CDR3. For the CDR3, the DNA is TGTGCCAGCAGGCATACTAGCGGGAGCACAGATACGCAGTATTTT. Translating it yields CASRHTSGSTDTQYF.

This clonotype was observed a handful of times. V usage is TRBV2 and J usage is TRBJ2-4; weak D call: TRBD2 (5 bases). V was shortened by 4 bases and J by 7 bases, with 17 bases between the two germline ends. This CDR3 comprises 15 residues. CDR1 SNHLY and CDR2 FYNNEI come from the germline V gene. The CDR3 spells CASSGDDEGENIQYF. The CDR3 DNA reads as TGTGCCAGCAGTGGGGATGACGAGGGAGAGAACATTCAGTACTTC.

This clonotype occurred a few times. The chain links TRBV6-2 or TRBV6-3 to TRBJ1-1; D may be TRBD1 (6 bases). CDR1 is MNHEY and CDR2 is SVGEGT in the germline V gene. The CDR3 runs to 15 residues. Trimming removed 4 bases from V and 0 bases from J, with 12 bases in between. Written as DNA, the CDR3 is TGTGCCAGCAGTTTACACGGGGGCATGAACACTGAAGCTTTCTTT. Protein: CASSLHGGMNTEAFF.

This clonotype was recorded only once. One end of the junction fails to match germline, which may point to a read error. This chain connects TRBV4-1 to TRBJ2-1; tentatively, D is TRBD2 (5 bases). Germline assignment: CDR1 MGHRA and CDR2 YSYEKL. CDR3 length: 15 amino acids. In DNA, the CDR3 is TGCGCCAGCAGCCAAGTCGCGGACTCCTACAAAGAGCAGTTCTTC. Protein product: CASSQVADSYKEQFF.

This clonotype was counted between two and nine times. The V call is TRBV20-1, the J call TRBJ2-7, with 7 positions matching TRBD1. Germline-derived CDR1 and CDR2 are DFQATT and SNEGSKA (reference sequence). J was trimmed by 5 bases and V by 2 bases; bases with no gene match: 6. The CDR3 totals 13 residues. CDR3 amino acids: CSARPLGQDEQYF. CDR3 sequence (DNA): TGCAGTGCTAGACCGTTAGGACAGGACGAGCAGTACTTC.

Comments on this clonotype: The conserved phenylalanine or tryptophan normally closing the CDR3 is absent here, so this likely arose from a read error. The CDR3 protein is CASTPLANQPQHL. Written as DNA, the CDR3 is TGTGCCAGCACGCCCCTGGCTAATCAGCCCCAGCATCTT. The chain employs TRBV12-3 or TRBV12-4 and TRBJ1-5, with D unresolved. With 7 bases removed from V and 4 bases from J, the gap between germline ends came to 11 bases. CDR3 size: 13 residues.

V is TRBV29-1 and J is TRBJ2-7; 9 positions match TRBD1. J lost 2 bases, V lost 5 bases, and 4 bases had no gene match. Germline V gene sequence: CDR1 SQVTM, CDR2 ANQGSEA. CDR3 length: 13 amino acids. The CDR3 here is CSVRGTGTYEQYF. The CDR3 coding sequence is TGCAGCGTTAGGGGGACAGGGACCTACGAGCAGTACTTC.

The genes are TRBV4-3 and TRBJ2-4; TRBD1 is a possible D gene (6 bases). There are 19 residues in the CDR3. Trimming cost V 2 bases and J 1 base, with 21 bases left between them. Germline V lookup: CDR1 LGHNA, CDR2 YSLEER. The CDR3 DNA reads TGCGCCAGCAGCCAACTTAAATCCACAGGGTCTGGGGCCAAAAACATTCAGTACTTC. The encoded protein is CASSQLKSTGSGAKNIQYF.

In its sample, this clonotype was seen a few times. The CDR3 DNA reads as TGCGCCAGCAGCCAAGTTGCGGGAGCTTACAATGAGCAGTTCTTC. As protein: CASSQVAGAYNEQFF. The V gene is TRBV4-3, the J gene TRBJ2-1, with TRBD2 matching 7 bases. Germline V lookup: CDR1 LGHNA, CDR2 YSLEER. After removal of 1 base from V and 4 bases from J, the junction contained 4 bases not matched to a gene. CDR3 length equals 15 residues.

This clonotype has a count of ten or more. The gene calls are TRBV18 and TRBJ1-1; D is unresolved. Germline V gives CDR1 KGHSH, CDR2 LQKENI. The V end was cut by 0 bases, the J end by 9 bases, with 11 bases between. The CDR3 covers 13 residues. CDR3: CASSPPVRDQAFF. In DNA, the CDR3 is TGTGCCAGCTCACCACCGGTCCGGGATCAAGCTTTCTTT.